This TCR beta chain was obtained from a study of blood T cells in healthy people across ages. Combining a sample-barcoded 5' primer with a J-beta primer mix, a second PCR ran for about 7 to 12 cycles. Researchers report that each sample yielded at least 2.5 million CDR3-containing paired-end reads. One entry per CDR3 protein results from TCRdb running MiXCR on the 5' RACE reads. Among over 1,500,000 distinct CDR3 sequences listed, about 50% were seen once. For this clonotype: What it recognizes is unknown.

Each sample used at least 6 million PBMCs. The CDR3 consists of 18 residues. CDR1 is LGHNA and CDR2 is YNFKEQ in the germline V gene. Trimming pared 1 base from V and 0 bases from J, leaving 13 bases between. Broader study findings: A roughly linear fall in TCR beta diversity per million T cells was seen with increasing age. Unknown CMV status may confound age-related changes in expanded clones.

Material: blood. The V and J genes are TRBV4-2 and TRBJ1-6, with D possibly matching TRBD1 (6 bases). The clonotype originates from a woman aged 40 to 50 in good health. The CDR3 reads CASSQVGQGSSYNSPLHF. The DNA of the CDR3 is TGTGCCAGCAGCCAAGTTGGTCAGGGGAGCTCCTATAATTCACCCCTCCACTTT.